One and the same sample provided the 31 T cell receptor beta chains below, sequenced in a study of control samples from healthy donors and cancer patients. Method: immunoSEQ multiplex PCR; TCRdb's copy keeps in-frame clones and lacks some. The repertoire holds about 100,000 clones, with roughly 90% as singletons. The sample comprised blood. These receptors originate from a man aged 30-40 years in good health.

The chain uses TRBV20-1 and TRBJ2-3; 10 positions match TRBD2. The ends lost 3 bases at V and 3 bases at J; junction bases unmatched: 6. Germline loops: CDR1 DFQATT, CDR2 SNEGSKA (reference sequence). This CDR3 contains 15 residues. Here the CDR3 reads CSASEPSGRTDTQYF. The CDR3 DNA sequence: TGCAGTGCTAGTGAACCTAGCGGGAGAACAGATACGCAGTATTTT.

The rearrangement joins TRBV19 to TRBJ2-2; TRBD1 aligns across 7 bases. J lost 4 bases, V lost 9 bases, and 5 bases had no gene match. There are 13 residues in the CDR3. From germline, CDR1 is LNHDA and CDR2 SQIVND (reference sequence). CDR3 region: CASLRGRTGELFF. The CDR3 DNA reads TGTGCCAGCCTTAGGGGGCGCACCGGGGAGCTGTTTTTT.

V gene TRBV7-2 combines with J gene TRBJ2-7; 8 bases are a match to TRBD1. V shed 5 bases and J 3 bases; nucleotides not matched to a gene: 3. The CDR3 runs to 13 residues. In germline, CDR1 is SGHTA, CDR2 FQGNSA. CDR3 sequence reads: CASSPGQVYEQYF. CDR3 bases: TGTGCCAGCAGCCCGGGACAGGTCTACGAGCAGTACTTC.

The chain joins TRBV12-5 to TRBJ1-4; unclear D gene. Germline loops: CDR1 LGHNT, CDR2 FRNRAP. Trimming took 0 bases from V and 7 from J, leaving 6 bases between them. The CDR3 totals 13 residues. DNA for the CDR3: TGTGCTAGTGGTTTGGTGGAGAGTGAAAAACTGTTTTTT. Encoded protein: CASGLVESEKLFF.

CDR3 bases: TGTGCCAGCAGCTCCCGCCCACAGACAGTGCTCTACGAGCAGTACTTC. Its translation is CASSSRPQTVLYEQYF. The rearrangement joins TRBV7-8 to TRBJ2-7, with D tentatively TRBD1 (5 bases). The V gene's germline CDR1 is SGHVS and CDR2 FQNEAQ. The CDR3 is made up of 16 amino acids. Trimming shortened V by 4 bases and J by 3 bases, and 19 bases separated the two germline ends.

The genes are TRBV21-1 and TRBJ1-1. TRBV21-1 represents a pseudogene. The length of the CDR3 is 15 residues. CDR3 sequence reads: CASKRDGEGDTEAFF. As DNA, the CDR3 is TGTGCCAGCAAGAGGGACGGTGAAGGGGACACTGAAGCTTTCTTT.

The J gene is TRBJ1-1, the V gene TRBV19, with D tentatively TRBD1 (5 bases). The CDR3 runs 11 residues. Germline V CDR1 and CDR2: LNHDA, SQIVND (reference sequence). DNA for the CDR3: TGTGTCCAGGGTCAGAGATTGGAAGCTTTCTTT. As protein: CVQGQRLEAFF.

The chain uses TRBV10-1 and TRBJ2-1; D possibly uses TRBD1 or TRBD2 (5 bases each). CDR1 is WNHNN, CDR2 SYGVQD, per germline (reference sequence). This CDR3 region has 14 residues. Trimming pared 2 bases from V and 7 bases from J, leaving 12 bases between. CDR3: CASSEGGGWNEQFF. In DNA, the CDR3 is TGCGCCAGCAGTGAGGGTGGGGGATGGAATGAGCAGTTCTTC.

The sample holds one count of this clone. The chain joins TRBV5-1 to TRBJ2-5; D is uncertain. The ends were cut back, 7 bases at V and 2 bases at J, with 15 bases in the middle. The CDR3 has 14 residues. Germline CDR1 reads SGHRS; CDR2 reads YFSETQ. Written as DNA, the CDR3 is TGCGCCAGCCGACTTCTCTCAGGTCAAGAGACCCAGTACTTC. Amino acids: CASRLLSGQETQYF.

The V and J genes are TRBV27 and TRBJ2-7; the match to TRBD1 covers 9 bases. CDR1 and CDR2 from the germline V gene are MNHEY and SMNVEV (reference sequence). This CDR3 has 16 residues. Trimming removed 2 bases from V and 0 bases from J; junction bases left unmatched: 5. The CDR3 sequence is CASSLTRDRVSYEQYF. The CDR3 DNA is TGTGCCAGCAGTTTAACCCGGGACAGGGTCTCCTACGAGCAGTACTTC.

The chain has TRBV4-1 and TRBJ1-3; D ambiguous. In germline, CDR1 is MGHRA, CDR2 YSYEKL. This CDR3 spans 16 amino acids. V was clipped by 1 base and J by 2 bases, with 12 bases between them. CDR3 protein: CASSQVGRGPGNTIYF. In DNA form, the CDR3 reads TGCGCCAGCAGCCAAGTCGGTCGGGGTCCTGGAAACACCATATATTTT.

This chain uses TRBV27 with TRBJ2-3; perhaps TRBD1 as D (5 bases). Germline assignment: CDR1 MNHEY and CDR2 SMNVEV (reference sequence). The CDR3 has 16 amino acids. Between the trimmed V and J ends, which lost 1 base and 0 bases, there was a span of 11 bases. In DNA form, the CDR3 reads TGTGCCAGCAGTTTATACGGCAGGGCTAGCACAGATACGCAGTATTTT. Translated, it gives CASSLYGRASTDTQYF.

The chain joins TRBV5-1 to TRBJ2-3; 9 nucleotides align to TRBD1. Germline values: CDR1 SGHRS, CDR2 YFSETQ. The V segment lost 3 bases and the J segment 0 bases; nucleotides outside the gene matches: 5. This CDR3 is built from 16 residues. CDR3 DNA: TGCGCCAGCAGCTATGACAGGGGGGCAAGCACAGATACGCAGTATTTT. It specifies CASSYDRGASTDTQYF.

The CDR3 loop is CASRPPRTSPGDEQFF. The CDR3 DNA reads as TGTGCCAGCAGACCCCCTCGGACTAGCCCGGGGGATGAGCAGTTCTTC. The chain couples TRBV11-2 to TRBJ2-1; 8 nucleotides line up with TRBD2. The germline V gene has CDR1 SGHAT and CDR2 FQNNGV. The length of the CDR3 is 16 residues. After removal of 6 bases from V and 8 bases from J, the junction contained 15 bases not matched to a gene. The variable domain in full, with the rest retrieved from reference TRBV11-2 and TRBJ2-1, is EAGVAQSPRYKIIEKRQSVAFWCNPISGHATLYWYQQILGQGPKLLIQFQNNGVVDDSQLPKDRFSAERLKGVDSTLKIQPAKLEDSAVYLCASRPPRTSPGDEQFFGPGTRLTVL.

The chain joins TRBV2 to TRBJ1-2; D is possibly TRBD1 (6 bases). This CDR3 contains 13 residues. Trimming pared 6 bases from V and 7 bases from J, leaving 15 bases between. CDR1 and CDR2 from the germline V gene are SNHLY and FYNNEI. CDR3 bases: TGTGCCAGCAGAAACAGGGTTTGGGGTGGCTACACCTTC. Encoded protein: CASRNRVWGGYTF. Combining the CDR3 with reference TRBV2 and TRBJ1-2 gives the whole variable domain EPEVTQTPSHQVTQMGQEVILRCVPISNHLYFYWYRQILGQKVEFLVSFYNNEISEKSEIFDDQFSVERPDGSNFTLKIRSTKLEDSAMYFCASRNRVWGGYTFGSGTRLTVV.

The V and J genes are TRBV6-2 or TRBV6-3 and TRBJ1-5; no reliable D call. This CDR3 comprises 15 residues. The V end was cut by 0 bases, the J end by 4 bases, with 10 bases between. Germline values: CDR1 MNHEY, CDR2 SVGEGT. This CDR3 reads CASSYSSHLNQPQHF. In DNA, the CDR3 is TGTGCCAGCAGTTACTCTTCTCACCTGAATCAGCCCCAGCATTTT.

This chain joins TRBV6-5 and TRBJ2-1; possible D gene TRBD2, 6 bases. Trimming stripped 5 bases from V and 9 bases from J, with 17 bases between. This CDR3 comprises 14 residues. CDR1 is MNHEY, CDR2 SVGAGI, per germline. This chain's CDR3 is CASSTSGSDGEQFF. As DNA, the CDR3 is TGTGCCAGCAGTACTTCCGGGAGCGACGGTGAGCAGTTCTTC.

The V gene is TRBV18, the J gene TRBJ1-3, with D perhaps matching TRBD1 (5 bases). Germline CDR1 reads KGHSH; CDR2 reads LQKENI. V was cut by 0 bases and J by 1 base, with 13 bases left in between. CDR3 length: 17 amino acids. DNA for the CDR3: TGTGCCAGCTCACCACCTCTCGGGGCTTTTTCTGGAAACACCATATATTTT. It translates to CASSPPLGAFSGNTIYF. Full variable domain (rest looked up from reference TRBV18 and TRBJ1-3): NAGVMQNPRHLVRRRGQEARLRCSPMKGHSHVYWYRQLPEEGLKFMVYLQKENIIDESGMPKERFSAEFPKEGPSILRIQQVVRGDSAAYFCASSPPLGAFSGNTIYFGEGSWLTVV.

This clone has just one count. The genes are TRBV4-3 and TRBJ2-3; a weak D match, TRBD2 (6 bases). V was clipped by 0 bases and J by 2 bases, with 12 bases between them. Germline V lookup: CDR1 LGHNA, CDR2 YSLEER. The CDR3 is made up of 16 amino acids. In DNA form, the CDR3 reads TGCGCCAGCAGCCAAGATCGGGGACTCCACACAGATACGCAGTATTTT. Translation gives CASSQDRGLHTDTQYF.

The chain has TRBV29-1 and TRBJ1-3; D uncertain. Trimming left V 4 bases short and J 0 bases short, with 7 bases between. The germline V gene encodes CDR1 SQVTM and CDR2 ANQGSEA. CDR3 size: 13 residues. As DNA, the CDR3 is TGCAGCGTTGTGGAAATCTCTGGAAACACCATATATTTT. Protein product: CSVVEISGNTIYF.

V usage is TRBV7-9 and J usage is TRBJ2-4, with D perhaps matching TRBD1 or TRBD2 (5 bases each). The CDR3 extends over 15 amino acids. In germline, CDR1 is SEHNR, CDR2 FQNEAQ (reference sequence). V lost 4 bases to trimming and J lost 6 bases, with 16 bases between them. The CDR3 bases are TGTGCCAGCAGCTCACGGGACCAACGCCTAAACATTCAGTACTTC. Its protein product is CASSSRDQRLNIQYF.

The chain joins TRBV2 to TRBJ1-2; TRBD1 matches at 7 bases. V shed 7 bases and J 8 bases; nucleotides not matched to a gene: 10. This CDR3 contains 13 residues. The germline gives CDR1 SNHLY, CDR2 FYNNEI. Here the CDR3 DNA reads TGTGCCAGCACCTTCGACAGGGAATACGGCTACACCTTC. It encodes CASTFDREYGYTF. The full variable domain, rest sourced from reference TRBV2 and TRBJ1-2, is EPEVTQTPSHQVTQMGQEVILRCVPISNHLYFYWYRQILGQKVEFLVSFYNNEISEKSEIFDDQFSVERPDGSNFTLKIRSTKLEDSAMYFCASTFDREYGYTFGSGTRLTVV.

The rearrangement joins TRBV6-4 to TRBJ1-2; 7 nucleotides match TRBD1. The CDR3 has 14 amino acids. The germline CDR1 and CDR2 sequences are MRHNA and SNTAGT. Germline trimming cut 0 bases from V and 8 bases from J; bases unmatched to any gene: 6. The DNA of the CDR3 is TGTGCCAGCAGTGACTCTTACAGGGGAGAAGGCTACACCTTC. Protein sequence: CASSDSYRGEGYTF.

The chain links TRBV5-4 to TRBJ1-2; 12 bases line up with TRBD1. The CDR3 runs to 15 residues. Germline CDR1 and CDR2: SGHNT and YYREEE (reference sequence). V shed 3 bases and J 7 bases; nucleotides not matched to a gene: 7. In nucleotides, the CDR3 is TGTGCCAGCAGCTGGCTAGGGACAGGGGGCGCTGGCTACACCTTC. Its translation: CASSWLGTGGAGYTF.

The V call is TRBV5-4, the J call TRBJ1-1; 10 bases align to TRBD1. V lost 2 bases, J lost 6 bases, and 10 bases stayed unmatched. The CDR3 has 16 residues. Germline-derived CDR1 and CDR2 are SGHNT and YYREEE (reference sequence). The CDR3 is CASSFGDRGLRAEAFF. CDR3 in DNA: TGTGCCAGCAGCTTTGGTGACAGGGGGCTGAGGGCTGAAGCTTTCTTT. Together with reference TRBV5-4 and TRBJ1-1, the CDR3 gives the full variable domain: ETGVTQSPTHLIKTRGQQVTLRCSSQSGHNTVSWYQQALGQGPQFIFQYYREEENGRGNFPPRFSGLQFPNYSSELNVNALELDDSALYLCASSFGDRGLRAEAFFGQGTRLTVV.

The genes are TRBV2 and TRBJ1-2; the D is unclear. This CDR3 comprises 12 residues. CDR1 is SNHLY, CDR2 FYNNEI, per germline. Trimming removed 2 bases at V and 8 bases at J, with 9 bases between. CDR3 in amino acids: CASSEQPGGYTF. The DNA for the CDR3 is TGTGCCAGCAGTGAACAGCCAGGAGGCTACACCTTC.

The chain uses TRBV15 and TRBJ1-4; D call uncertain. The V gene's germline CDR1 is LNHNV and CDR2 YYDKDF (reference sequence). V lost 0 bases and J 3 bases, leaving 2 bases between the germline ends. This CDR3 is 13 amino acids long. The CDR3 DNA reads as TGTGCCACCAGCAGAGACCCTAATGAAAAACTGTTTTTT. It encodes CATSRDPNEKLFF.

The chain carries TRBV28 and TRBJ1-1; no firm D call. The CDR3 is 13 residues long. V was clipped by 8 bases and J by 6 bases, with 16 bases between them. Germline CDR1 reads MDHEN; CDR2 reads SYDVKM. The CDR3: CASGLRHPSEAFF. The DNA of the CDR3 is TGTGCCAGCGGACTCCGACACCCATCTGAAGCTTTCTTT.

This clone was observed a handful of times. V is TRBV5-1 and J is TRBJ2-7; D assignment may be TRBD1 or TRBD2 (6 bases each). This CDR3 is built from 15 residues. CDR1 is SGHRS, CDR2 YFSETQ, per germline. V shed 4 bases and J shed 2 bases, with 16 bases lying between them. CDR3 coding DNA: TGCGCCAGCAGCGGAGGGGGACTCCAAACCTACGAGCAGTACTTC. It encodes CASSGGGLQTYEQYF.

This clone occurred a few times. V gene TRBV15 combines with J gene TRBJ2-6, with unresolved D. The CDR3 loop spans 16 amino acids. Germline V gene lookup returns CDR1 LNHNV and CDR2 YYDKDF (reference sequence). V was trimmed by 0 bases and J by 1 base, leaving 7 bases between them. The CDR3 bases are TGTGCCACCAGCAGAGATGGGGATTCTGGGGCCAACGTCCTGACTTTC. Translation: CATSRDGDSGANVLTF.

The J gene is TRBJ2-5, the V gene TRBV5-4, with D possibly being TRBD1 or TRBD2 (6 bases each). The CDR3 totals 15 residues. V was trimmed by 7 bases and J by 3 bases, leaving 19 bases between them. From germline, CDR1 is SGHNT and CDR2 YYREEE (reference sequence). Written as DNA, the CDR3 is TGTGCCAGCGGATTATCCGGGGGCCGGGAAGAGACCCAGTACTTC. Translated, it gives CASGLSGGREETQYF.